A single sample gave rise to the 25 T cell receptor beta chains below, sequenced in a study of T cells in Graves' hyperthyroidism and ophthalmopathy. Template material for amplifying TCR beta CDR3 regions consisted of RNA transcripts. The HTBI set primed first-round TCR CDR3 RT-PCR. Via MiXCR, TCRdb re-called the multiplex PCR reads, giving one row per CDR3 protein. The data hold about 300,000 distinct CDR3 sequences, with roughly 13% observed a single time. The sequencing input was blood. These receptors all come from a woman aged 30 to 39 with Graves' hyperthyroidism that later progressed to Graves' ophthalmopathy.

Ten or more counts support this clonotype. The J gene is TRBJ1-2, the V gene TRBV10-1; D might be TRBD1 (5 bases). Trimming removed 3 bases at V and 0 bases at J, with 8 bases between. CDR1 and CDR2 from the germline V gene are WNHNN and SYGVQD (reference sequence). This CDR3 is built from 14 residues. The CDR3 DNA reads as TGCGCCAGCAGTGACCCGACAGCTAACTATGGCTACACCTTC. Protein: CASSDPTANYGYTF.

This clonotype was picked up many times. The chain employs TRBV7-8 and TRBJ2-3; D may correspond to TRBD1 or TRBD2 (5 bases each). This CDR3 comprises 13 residues. V shed 8 bases and J shed 2 bases, with 11 bases lying between them. The germline V gene encodes CDR1 SGHVS and CDR2 FQNEAQ. The DNA of the CDR3 is TGTGCCAGCGGGGGATATGACACAGATACGCAGTATTTT. Translating gives CASGGYDTDTQYF. Full variable domain (missing parts from reference TRBV7-8 and TRBJ2-3): GAGVSQSPRYKVAKRGQDVALRCDPISGHVSLFWYQQALGQGPEFLTYFQNEAQLDKSGLPSDRFFAERPEGSVSTLKIQRTQQEDSAVYLCASGGYDTDTQYFGPGTRLTVL.

In its sample, this clonotype was seen many times. J is TRBJ1-2 and V is TRBV20-1; D is unresolved. CDR1 DFQATT and CDR2 SNEGSKA come from the germline V gene (reference sequence). V was pared by 5 bases and J by 7 bases, with 17 bases between. The CDR3 contains 13 residues. CDR3 sequence (DNA): TGCAGTGCTTCAGACCAGAGTCCCGCTGGCTACACCTTC. This codes for CSASDQSPAGYTF.

On this clonotype itself: A much more abundant neighbour one base away suggests this may be a read error. The rearrangement uses TRBV7-6 and TRBJ2-7; D is perhaps TRBD1 (8 bases). Germline V gene data show CDR1 as SGHVS and CDR2 as FNYEAQ. The CDR3 length is 14 residues. DNA for the CDR3: TGTGCCAGCAGCGGATTGACAGGGGACTACGGGCAGTACTTC. It is translated as CASSGLTGDYGQYF.

This clonotype was picked up many times. The chain joins TRBV30 to TRBJ1-2; D is ambiguous. The CDR3 contains 13 residues. Trimming left V 3 bases short and J 4 bases short, with 12 bases between. From germline, CDR1 is GTSNPN and CDR2 SVGIG (reference sequence). The DNA for the CDR3 is TGTGCCTGGAGGCGGCCGCCAGCCTATGGCTACACCTTC. Translation gives CAWRRPPAYGYTF.

At least ten counts were recorded for this clonotype. The chain combines TRBV5-4 with TRBJ1-2; no firm D call. The germline gives CDR1 SGHNT, CDR2 YYREEE (reference sequence). The ends were cut back, 0 bases at V and 3 bases at J, with 15 bases in the middle. This CDR3 is built from 16 residues. CDR3 sequence: CASSLVGYGGHYGYTF. The CDR3 DNA reads TGTGCCAGCAGCTTGGTAGGTTACGGCGGCCACTATGGCTACACCTTC.

This clonotype counts as medium-sized. The V call is TRBV7-2, the J call TRBJ1-5, with TRBD1 as a possible D gene (6 bases). There are 17 residues in the CDR3. The ends were cut back, 6 bases at V and 1 base at J, with 19 bases in the middle. Per germline, CDR1 SGHTA and CDR2 FQGNSA. The CDR3 reads CASSSRRGARSNQPQHF. CDR3 bases: TGTGCCAGCAGTAGTAGGCGGGGGGCCAGGAGCAATCAGCCCCAGCATTTT.

Regarding this clonotype: A read error is possible here, since a much larger clone lies one base away. The rearrangement uses TRBV2 and TRBJ2-7; TRBD1 might be the D (5 bases). From germline, CDR1 is SNHLY and CDR2 FYNNEI. The CDR3 has 15 amino acids. Trimming pared 6 bases from V and 2 bases from J, leaving 17 bases between. This CDR3 reads CASSLGLVNPYEQYF. CDR3 sequence (DNA): TGTGCCAGCAGCCTGGGGCTAGTGAACCCCTACGAGCAGTACTTC.

This clonotype was detected many times. V is TRBV5-1 and J is TRBJ2-3, with 9 bases identical to TRBD2. The germline V gene encodes CDR1 SGHRS and CDR2 YFSETQ. The CDR3 length is 14 residues. V shed 5 bases, J shed 4 bases, and the junction held 5 bases outside the gene matches. The CDR3 spells CASRLAGVPDTQYF. CDR3 sequence (DNA): TGCGCCAGCAGATTAGCGGGAGTCCCAGATACGCAGTATTTT. Based on the CDR3 plus reference TRBV5-1 and TRBJ2-3, the full variable domain is KAGVTQTPRYLIKTRGQQVTLSCSPISGHRSVSWYQQTPGQGLQFLFEYFSETQRNKGNFPGRFSGRQFSNSRSEMNVSTLELGDSALYLCASRLAGVPDTQYFGPGTRLTVL.

In this sample, this clonotype turned up many times. This chain uses TRBV28 with TRBJ2-7; 8 nucleotides align to TRBD1. The junction had 28 bases not matched to a gene; V was cut back by 5 bases and J by 4 bases. In germline, CDR1 is MDHEN, CDR2 SYDVKM. CDR3 length equals 21 residues. CDR3 coding DNA: TGTGCCAGCAGTACCGACTGGACAGGGAATATTTGGGAGTTATCGTCTTACGAGCAGTACTTC. Protein product: CASSTDWTGNIWELSSYEQYF.

This clonotype was recorded many times. In nucleotides, the CDR3 is TGCAGTGCTAGAAGGAACGATCAGCCCCAGCATTTT. It encodes CSARRNDQPQHF. The chain employs TRBV20-1 and TRBJ1-5; D remains unclear. Germline CDR1 reads DFQATT; CDR2 reads SNEGSKA (reference sequence). The CDR3 contains 12 residues. V shed 2 bases and J shed 5 bases, with 7 bases lying between them.

This clonotype has ten or more counts. The chain couples TRBV7-2 to TRBJ2-7; D gene uncertain. Germline CDR1 SGHTA, CDR2 FQGNSA. The CDR3 consists of 14 residues. The V end was cut by 5 bases, the J end by 3 bases, with 14 bases between. The CDR3 reads CASSQGRSSYEQYF. The CDR3 DNA reads as TGTGCCAGCAGCCAAGGCCGGAGTAGCTACGAGCAGTACTTC.

This clonotype was detected ten times or more. This CDR3 is CASSLVATSGNNEQFF. CDR3 nucleotides: TGCGCCAGCAGCTTGGTGGCGACCTCGGGGAACAATGAGCAGTTCTTC. The chain joins TRBV5-1 to TRBJ2-1; weak D call: TRBD2 (5 bases). V dropped 0 bases and J dropped 5 bases, with 15 bases sitting between them. The V gene's germline CDR1 is SGHRS and CDR2 YFSETQ. CDR3 length: 16 amino acids.

This clonotype was seen many times. V and J are TRBV11-2 and TRBJ1-1; D ambiguous. The length of the CDR3 is 15 residues. The V and J ends lost 1 base and 0 bases respectively, with 9 bases between them. Germline V CDR1 and CDR2: SGHAT, FQNNGV. The CDR3 here is CASSLVIGLNTEAFF. In nucleotides, the CDR3 is TGTGCCAGCAGCTTAGTGATAGGATTGAACACTGAAGCTTTCTTT.

The V gene is TRBV19, the J gene TRBJ1-5, with a tentative D call TRBD1 (5 bases). This CDR3 has 13 amino acids. Trimming took off 6 bases at V and 7 bases at J, with 13 bases between the two ends. CDR1 is LNHDA, CDR2 SQIVND, per germline (reference sequence). CDR3 loop: CASSPARAQPQHF. Written as DNA, the CDR3 is TGTGCCAGTAGCCCTGCCAGGGCCCAGCCCCAGCATTTT.

Notes on this clonotype: A read error may be the cause here, since a much bigger clone is one base away. The CDR3 is CAGSRLLADRYNEQFF. The CDR3 bases are TGCGCCGGCAGCCGCCTACTAGCGGACCGCTACAATGAGCAGTTCTTC. This sequence joins TRBV11-2 and TRBJ2-1; 8 bases align to TRBD2. This CDR3 is 16 amino acids long. Germline lookup yields CDR1 SGHAT and CDR2 FQNNGV.

The table lists this clonotype with many counts. The chain uses TRBV15 and TRBJ1-5; D is undetermined. With 2 bases removed from V and 2 bases from J, the gap between germline ends came to 16 bases. Germline V gene data show CDR1 as LNHNV and CDR2 as YYDKDF (reference sequence). This CDR3 contains 17 residues. This CDR3 reads CATSRPGVALGNQPQHF. The CDR3 nucleotides are TGTGCCACCAGCAGACCCGGCGTGGCCCTTGGCAATCAGCCCCAGCATTTT.

This clonotype has at least ten counts. The J gene is TRBJ2-7, the V gene TRBV5-5, with D uncertain. The length of the CDR3 is 14 residues. The V gene's germline CDR1 is SGHKS and CDR2 YYEKEE (reference sequence). Trimming pared 4 bases from V and 1 base from J, leaving 12 bases between. Here the CDR3 DNA reads TGTGCCAGCAGCGCGAACATGGTGTCCTACGAGCAGTACTTC. Amino acid sequence: CASSANMVSYEQYF.

This clonotype occurred many times. The rearrangement joins TRBV20-1 to TRBJ2-7; possibly TRBD1 for D (7 bases). V was clipped by 3 bases and J by 7 bases, with 25 bases between them. The CDR3 consists of 16 residues. Germline CDR1 and CDR2: DFQATT and SNEGSKA (reference sequence). CDR3 DNA sequence: TGCAGTGCTAGTGACTACAGACAGGGAGGTTGGGGAGAGCAGTACTTC. It translates to CSASDYRQGGWGEQYF.

This chain connects TRBV7-9 to TRBJ1-6, with 11 bases aligning to TRBD1. CDR1 is SEHNR and CDR2 is FQNEAQ in the germline V gene (reference sequence). Losses at the gene ends were 1 base for V and 7 bases for J; bases not matched to a gene: 6. The CDR3 has 17 amino acids. The CDR3 nucleotides read TGTGCCAGCAGCTTAGGGACAGGGGGCTTTGGGAATTCACCCCTCCACTTT. Its protein product is CASSLGTGGFGNSPLHF.

This clonotype has a count of ten or more. The J gene is TRBJ1-2, the V gene TRBV3-1; D is unresolved. Germline V gene data show CDR1 as LGHDT and CDR2 as YNNKEL (reference sequence). The CDR3 runs to 12 residues. Trimming took off 3 bases at V and 5 bases at J, with 7 bases between the two ends. The DNA for the CDR3 is TGTGCCAGCAGCCAGCCTTTTTATGGCTACACCTTC. Its protein product is CASSQPFYGYTF. The whole variable domain, remainder taken from reference TRBV3-1 and TRBJ1-2, is DTAVSQTPKYLVTQMGNDKSIKCEQNLGHDTMYWYKQDSKKFLKIMFSYNNKELIINETVPNRFSPKSPDKAHLNLHINSLELGDSAVYFCASSQPFYGYTFGSGTRLTVV.

This clonotype occurred once. An end of the junction differs from the germline gene, which may be a read error. V usage is TRBV4-3 and J usage is TRBJ2-1, with TRBD2 matching 9 bases. The CDR3 has 17 residues. Germline CDR1 is LGHNA and CDR2 is YSLEER. The CDR3 nucleotides read TGCACCAGCAGCCCCCGGCGGGATAGCGGGGGTAACAATGAGCAGTTCTTC. The encoded protein is CTSSPRRDSGGNNEQFF.

This clonotype showed up many times. The chain links TRBV5-6 to TRBJ1-5; D gene unclear. This CDR3 region has 16 residues. Germline V lookup: CDR1 SGHDT, CDR2 YYEEEE. V was pared by 3 bases and J by 2 bases, with 15 bases between. The CDR3 reads CASSWGGDGGNQPQHF. In nucleotides, the CDR3 is TGTGCCAGCAGCTGGGGAGGCGATGGAGGCAATCAGCCCCAGCATTTT.

This clonotype was recorded at least ten times. The gene calls are TRBV7-9 and TRBJ2-1; 12 nucleotides match TRBD2. The germline V gene encodes CDR1 SEHNR and CDR2 FQNEAQ (reference sequence). Trimming cost V 3 bases and J 6 bases; bases outside gene matches: 12. There are 18 residues in the CDR3. The CDR3 loop reads CASSFFFNPSGRGNEQFF. Here the CDR3 DNA reads TGTGCCAGCAGCTTTTTTTTCAACCCTAGCGGGAGGGGCAATGAGCAGTTCTTC.

This clonotype has ten or more counts. The chain couples TRBV7-3 to TRBJ2-7; maybe TRBD2 (6 bases). This CDR3 is built from 15 residues. V was trimmed by 2 bases and J by 7 bases, leaving 18 bases between them. Looked up from germline, CDR1 is SGHTA and CDR2 is FQGTGA. The DNA for the CDR3 is TGTGCCAGCAGCTTATTGCCTAGCGCGTCGGCGGAGCAGTACTTC. It is translated as CASSLLPSASAEQYF.